Listed below are T cell receptor beta chains from one sample, sequenced in a study of T cell responses to AZD1222 COVID-19 vaccine. Assay used: immunoSEQ multiplex PCR; TCRdb lists only in-frame clones, some missing. The sample comprises about 110,000 clones, approximately 90% of which are singletons, and 22% rests with the top ten. Sample: peripheral blood, taken on day 0 of AZD1222 vaccination. The origin of the receptors is an adult in good health. CDR3s include the opening cysteine and the closing phenylalanine or tryptophan. Fields, in order: J gene, V gene, CDR3 protein.

>TRBJ2-2|TRBV13
CASSPTDRNTGELFF
>TRBJ2-7|TRBV5-5
CASSFRLAGYEQYF
>TRBJ2-1|TRBV9
CASSVDPPGSYNEQFF
>TRBJ2-3|TRBV20-1
CSASYVGSYTDTQYF
>TRBJ1-2|TRBV7-9
CASSLRRTGTNYGYTF
>TRBJ1-1|TRBV12-3/TRBV12-4
CASGLQGATEAFF
>TRBJ1-5|TRBV11-2
CASSFGRGQPNQPQHF
>TRBJ2-5|TRBV5-8
CASDRGAQVETQYF
>TRBJ2-5|TRBV19
CASSIGGVEETQYF
>TRBJ1-6|TRBV28
CASTSRQGDNSPLHF
>TRBJ2-2|TRBV4-3
CASSQSRGGATGELFF
>TRBJ2-1|TRBV9
CASTPGGGSSYNEQFF
>TRBJ1-2|TRBV7-2
CASIRGGTGSPSDGYTF
>TRBJ2-5|TRBV19
CASSFAGGRGRETQYF
>TRBJ1-6|TRBV28
CASSLGGDNSPLHF
>TRBJ2-5|TRBV3-1/TRBV3-2
CASSQVIAVLETQYF
>TRBJ1-2|TRBV4-3
CASSQEAGRGYGYTF
>TRBJ2-3|TRBV6-2/TRBV6-3
CASSSGTQYF
>TRBJ1-4|TRBV5-8
CASRERTGTNEKLFF
>TRBJ2-3|TRBV9
CASSQALGLITSTDTQYF
>TRBJ1-6|TRBV30
CAWSLGAGRYNSPLHF
>TRBJ2-1|TRBV11-2
CASSLAPSAGEQFF
>TRBJ2-5|TRBV27
CASSTRGGGQETQYF
>TRBJ2-3|TRBV5-6
CASRQAGLRSTDTQYF
>TRBJ2-3|TRBV7-6
CASSPALAWGTDTQYF
>TRBJ1-3|TRBV7-6
CASSLGQALSGNTIYF
>TRBJ2-2|TRBV4-3
CASSQGGGIPNTGELFF
>TRBJ2-5|TRBV9
CASSSIGMGQETQYF
>TRBJ2-7|TRBV5-1
CASSSRPGEYEQYF
>TRBJ2-7|TRBV7-2
CASSSVAGGPSYEQYF
>TRBJ1-3|TRBV19
CASMSSGNTIYF
>TRBJ2-1|TRBV19
CASSKMTVFPRGQFF
>TRBJ1-1|TRBV5-1
CASSMDGLRGYPENTEAFF
>TRBJ2-1|TRBV20-1
CSARDHNEQFF
>TRBJ2-1|TRBV6-4
CASSPGLATNEQFF
>TRBJ1-4|TRBV29-1
CSVGEGGTNEKLFF
>TRBJ1-6|TRBV6-6
CASSRTSGTGVNNSPLHF
>TRBJ1-2|TRBV7-2
CASSLGRVRDNYGYTF